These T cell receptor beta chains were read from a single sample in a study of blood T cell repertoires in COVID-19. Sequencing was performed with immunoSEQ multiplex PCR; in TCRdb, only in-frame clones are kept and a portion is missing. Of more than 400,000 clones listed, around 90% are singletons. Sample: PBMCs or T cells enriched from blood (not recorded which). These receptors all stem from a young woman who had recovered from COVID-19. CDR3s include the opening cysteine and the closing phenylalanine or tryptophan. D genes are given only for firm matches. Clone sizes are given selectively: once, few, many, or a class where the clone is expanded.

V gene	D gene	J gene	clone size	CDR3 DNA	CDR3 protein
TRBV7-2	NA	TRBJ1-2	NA	TGTGCCAGCACCGTCAATGGCATCTATGGCTACACCTTC	CASTVNGIYGYTF
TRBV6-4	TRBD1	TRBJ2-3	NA	TGTGCCAGCAAGGGGGGACAGGGGGTAACGAGCACAGATACGCAGTATTTT	CASKGGQGVTSTDTQYF
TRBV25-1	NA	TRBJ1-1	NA	TGTGCCAGCAGTGAAGGAGATAACACTGAAGCTTTCTTT	CASSEGDNTEAFF
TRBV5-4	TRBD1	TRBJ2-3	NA	TGTGCCAGCAGCTCGGGACAGGGAACCGATACGCAGTATTTT	CASSSGQGTDTQYF
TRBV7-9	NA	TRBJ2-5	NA	TGTGCCAGCAGCTTAGCGTCGAGCGGATTGGAGACCCAGTACTTC	CASSLASSGLETQYF
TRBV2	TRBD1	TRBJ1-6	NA	TGTGCCAGCAGTTACAGGGGAGAGTCACCCCTCCACTTT	CASSYRGESPLHF
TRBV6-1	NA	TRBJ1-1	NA	TGTGCCAGCAGTGAAGCAACCGAGACAGGACTCACTGAAGCTTTCTTT	CASSEATETGLTEAFF
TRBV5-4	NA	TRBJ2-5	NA	TGTGCCAGCAGCTCCCAGGCCCAAGAGACCCAGTACTTC	CASSSQAQETQYF
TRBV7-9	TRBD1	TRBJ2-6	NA	TGTGCCAGCAGCCCTGCGACAGGGGGCGTCTCTGGGGCCAACGTCCTGACTTTC	CASSPATGGVSGANVLTF
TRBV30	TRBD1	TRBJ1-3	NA	TGTGCCTGGAGTCGGGAGACAGGGTCGAACACCATATATTTT	CAWSRETGSNTIYF
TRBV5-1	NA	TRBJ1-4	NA	TGCGCCAGCAGCTTAGGAACGGGACTATCGGAAAAACTGTTTTTT	CASSLGTGLSEKLFF
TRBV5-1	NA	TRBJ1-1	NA	TGCGCCAGCGGGGCGGGAGACTTGAACACTGAAGCTTTCTTT	CASGAGDLNTEAFF
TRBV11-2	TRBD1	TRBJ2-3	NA	TGTGCCAGCAGCCTGGGACAGGGGGCAGATACGCAGTATTTT	CASSLGQGADTQYF
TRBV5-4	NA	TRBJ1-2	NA	TGTGCCAGCAGACGGACCGGGGGGGGTGCTAACTATGGCTACACCTTC	CASRRTGGGANYGYTF
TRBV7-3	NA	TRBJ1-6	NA	TGTGCCAGCAGCTCGGGGTCGGGAAATTCACCCCTCCACTTT	CASSSGSGNSPLHF
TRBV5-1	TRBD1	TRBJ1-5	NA	TGCGCCAGCAGCTTACAGGGGGTCGGGCAGCCCCAGCATTTT	CASSLQGVGQPQHF
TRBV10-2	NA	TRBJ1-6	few	TGCGCCAGTCTCGGGGGGTTTAATTCACCCCTCCACTTT	CASLGGFNSPLHF
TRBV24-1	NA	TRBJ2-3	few	TGTGCCACCAGCTCAGGGGATTGGACAGATACGCAGTATTTT	CATSSGDWTDTQYF
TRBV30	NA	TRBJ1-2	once	TGTGCCTGGGCCCCGGGACTGAACTATGGCTACACCTTC	CAWAPGLNYGYTF
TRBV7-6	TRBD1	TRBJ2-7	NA	TGTGCCAGCAGCTTATGGCCTCAGCTAGGACAGGTGGACTACGAGCAGTACTTC	CASSLWPQLGQVDYEQYF
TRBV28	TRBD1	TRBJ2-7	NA	TGTGCCACCTCGACAGGGGCGGTCTCCGAGCAGTACTTC	CATSTGAVSEQYF
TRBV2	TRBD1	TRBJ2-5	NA	TGTGCCAGCAGTACCGGACAGGGTAGGGGGGAGACCCAGTACTTC	CASSTGQGRGETQYF
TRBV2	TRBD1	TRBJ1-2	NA	TGTGCCAGCAGAGAAGACAGGGTGCCCCTAGGGGGCTACACCTTC	CASREDRVPLGGYTF
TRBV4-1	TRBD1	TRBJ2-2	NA	TGCGCCAGCAACCTCACAGGGGTTAACGGGGAGCTGTTTTTT	CASNLTGVNGELFF
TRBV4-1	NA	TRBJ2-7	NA	TGCGCCAGCAGCCACCCAAGGGGGTCCCCCTCCGAGCAGTACTTC	CASSHPRGSPSEQYF
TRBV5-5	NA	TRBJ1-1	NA	TGTGCCAGCAGCTCCCAATCCAGGAACACTGAAGCTTTCTTT	CASSSQSRNTEAFF
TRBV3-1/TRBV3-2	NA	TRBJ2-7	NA	TGTGCCAGCAGCCAAGAGACTGATCCGAGGGTGAAGCAGTACTTC	CASSQETDPRVKQYF
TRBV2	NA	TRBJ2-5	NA	TGTGCCAGCAGTGATCCCCGCAGTCCGGAGACCCAGTACTTC	CASSDPRSPETQYF
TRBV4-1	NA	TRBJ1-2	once	TGCGCCAGCAGCCCCCAACCTGGGGGGGAATCCCACTATGGCTACACCTTC	CASSPQPGGESHYGYTF
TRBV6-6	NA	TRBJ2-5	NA	TGTGCCAGCAGTTACTTGGGGAGAGAGACCCAGTACTTC	CASSYLGRETQYF
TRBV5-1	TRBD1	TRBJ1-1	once	TGCGCCAGCAGCCGGGACAGGGTGAACACTGAAGCTTTCTTT	CASSRDRVNTEAFF
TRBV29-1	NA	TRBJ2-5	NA	TGCAGCGTGGTGAAACAGAAACAAGAGACCCAGTACTTC	CSVVKQKQETQYF
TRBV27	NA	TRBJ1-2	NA	TGTGCCAGCAGCCTTCGGGGGACTCCCGACTATGGCTACACCTTC	CASSLRGTPDYGYTF
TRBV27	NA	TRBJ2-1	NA	TGTGCCAGCAGTCACCGTCGACAGGGGTGGGACTACCTTTACAATGAGCAGTTCTTC	CASSHRRQGWDYLYNEQFF
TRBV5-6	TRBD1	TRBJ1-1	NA	TGTGCCAGCAGCTTGGAAGGGGACAGGGGGCCGATGAACACTGAAGCTTTCTTT	CASSLEGDRGPMNTEAFF
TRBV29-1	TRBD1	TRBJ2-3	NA	TGCAGCGTTGAACAGGGGGCCTGGACGAGCACAGATACGCAGTATTTT	CSVEQGAWTSTDTQYF